This TCR beta chain comes out of a study of T cell responses to AZD1222 COVID-19 vaccine. Whole-study results and caveats: Among the donors, most were white British and more were female, and clonal diversity was possibly underestimated. With two AZD1222 doses given, Spike-specific TCR breadth and depth both rose.

Data came from immunoSEQ multiplex PCR; TCRdb stores just in-frame clones and leaves some out. The profile covers approximately 84,000 clones, with 85% to 90% appearing a single time and 30% to 40% taken by the ten largest. In the case of this clone: The antigen is unknown.

The CDR3 spans 14 residues. V lost 3 bases and J lost 3, with 10 bases in between. Germline V gene sequence: CDR1 LGHDT, CDR2 YNNKEL (reference sequence). The TCR sequence derives from an adult in good health. This chain connects TRBV3-1 (or the pseudogene TRBV3-2) to TRBJ2-3; TRBD2 might be the D (6 bases). The starting material was peripheral blood, obtained on day 0 of AZD1222 vaccination. CDR3 nucleotides: TGTGCCAGCAGCCAGCAGACTAGTACAGATACGCAGTATTTT. Translation gives CASSQQTSTDTQYF.